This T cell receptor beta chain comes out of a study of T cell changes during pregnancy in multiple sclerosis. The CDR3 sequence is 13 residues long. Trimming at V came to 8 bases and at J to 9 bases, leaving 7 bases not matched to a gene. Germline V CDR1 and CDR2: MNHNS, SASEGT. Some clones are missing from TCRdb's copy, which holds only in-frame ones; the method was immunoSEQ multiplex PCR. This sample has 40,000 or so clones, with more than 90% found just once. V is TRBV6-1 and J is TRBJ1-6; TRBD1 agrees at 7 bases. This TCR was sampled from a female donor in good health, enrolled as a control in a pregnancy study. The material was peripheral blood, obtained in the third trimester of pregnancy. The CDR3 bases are TGTGCCAGCTCTGGACAGGAGGGTTCACCCCTCCACTTT. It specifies CASSGQEGSPLHF.